These 2 T cell receptor beta chains were sequenced from one sample in a study of blood T cell repertoires in COVID-19. Method: immunoSEQ multiplex PCR; TCRdb's copy keeps in-frame clones and lacks some. The table shows about 230,000 clones, with approximately 87% occurring only once. The sample consisted of peripheral blood. The origin of the receptors is a woman aged 70 to 79 with active or convalescent COVID-19.

This sequence joins TRBV29-1 and TRBJ2-5, with no clear D. Trimming pared 6 bases from V and 5 bases from J, leaving 10 bases between. This CDR3 has 11 residues. Germline V CDR1 and CDR2: SQVTM, ANQGSEA. For the CDR3, the DNA is TGCAGCGTATCACACGGGGAGACCCAGTACTTC. Amino acid sequence: CSVSHGETQYF.

The genes are TRBV28 and TRBJ1-3; the match to TRBD1 covers 10 bases. The CDR3 totals 17 residues. CDR1 and CDR2 (germline): MDHEN, SYDVKM. The ends lost 4 bases at V and 1 base at J; junction bases unmatched: 7. The CDR3 sequence: CASSSGQGRGSGNTIYF. CDR3 DNA sequence: TGTGCCAGCAGTTCGGGACAGGGGAGAGGGTCTGGAAACACCATATATTTT.